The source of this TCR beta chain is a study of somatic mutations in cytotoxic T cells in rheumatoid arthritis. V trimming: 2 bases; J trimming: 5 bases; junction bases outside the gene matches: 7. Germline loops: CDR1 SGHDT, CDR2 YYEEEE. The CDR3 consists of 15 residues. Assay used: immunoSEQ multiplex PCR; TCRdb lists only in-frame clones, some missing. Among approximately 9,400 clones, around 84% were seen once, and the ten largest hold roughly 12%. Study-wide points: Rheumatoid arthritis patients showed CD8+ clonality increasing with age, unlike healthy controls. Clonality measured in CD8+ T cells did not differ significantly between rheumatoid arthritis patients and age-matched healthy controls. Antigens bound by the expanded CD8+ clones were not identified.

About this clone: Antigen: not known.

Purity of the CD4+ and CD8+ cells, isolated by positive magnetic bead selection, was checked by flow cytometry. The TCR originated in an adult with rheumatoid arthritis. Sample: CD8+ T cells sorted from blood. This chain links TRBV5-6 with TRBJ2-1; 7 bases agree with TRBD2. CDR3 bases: TGTGCCAGCAGCTTTGATAATCTAGCGGACAATGAGCAGTTCTTC. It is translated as CASSFDNLADNEQFF.